A single sample gave rise to the 20 T cell receptor beta chains below, sequenced in a study of early T cells in non-severe SARS-CoV-2 infection. TCRdb independently ran MiXCR on the 5' RACE reads; one entry per CDR3 protein. The sample lists 20,000 to 25,000 distinct CDR3 sequences, 4.5% to 5% seen once, with approximately 8.4% in the top ten. The sequenced sample consisted of whole blood. All receptors come from an adult who was a healthcare worker with PCR-confirmed SARS-CoV-2 infection or an uninfected control (not recorded which).

This clonotype was counted many times. The chain recombines TRBV4-3 with TRBJ1-5; D is ambiguous. Germline V gene sequence: CDR1 LGHNA, CDR2 YSLEER. This CDR3 region has 13 residues. Trimming cost V 0 bases and J 9 bases, with 9 bases left between them. CDR3 region: CASSQDLFRPQHF. The DNA of the CDR3 is TGCGCCAGCAGCCAAGACCTGTTTAGGCCCCAGCATTTT.

This clonotype turned up a few times. The J gene is TRBJ1-6, the V gene TRBV7-2; D gene unclear. V was shortened by 4 bases and J by 8 bases, with 12 bases between the two germline ends. Germline loops: CDR1 SGHTA, CDR2 FQGNSA. This CDR3 contains 14 residues. As DNA, the CDR3 is TGTGCCAGCAGCTCTCAGGCGGACTATTCACCCCTCCACTTT. This sequence encodes CASSSQADYSPLHF.

The table lists this clonotype with many counts. This chain joins TRBV5-6 and TRBJ1-3, with 8 bases matching TRBD1. CDR3 size: 16 residues. Losses at the gene ends were 5 bases for V and 2 bases for J; bases not matched to a gene: 9. Germline CDR1 is SGHDT and CDR2 is YYEEEE. CDR3 nucleotide sequence: TGTGCCAGCAGGAGGACAGGGATAGAAACTGGAAACACCATATATTTT. It translates to CASRRTGIETGNTIYF.

The rearrangement uses TRBV5-1 and TRBJ2-3; D uncertain. With 0 bases removed from V and 4 bases from J, the gap between germline ends came to 3 bases. Germline V lookup: CDR1 SGHRS, CDR2 YFSETQ. There are 12 residues in the CDR3. CDR3 loop: CASSLEADTQYF. In nucleotides, the CDR3 is TGCGCCAGCAGCTTGGAGGCAGATACGCAGTATTTT.

This clonotype was picked up many times. The chain employs TRBV28 and TRBJ1-2; D ambiguous. Looked up from germline, CDR1 is MDHEN and CDR2 is SYDVKM. V dropped 2 bases and J dropped 8 bases, with 6 bases sitting between them. The CDR3 totals 11 residues. The CDR3 is CASSLRRGYTF. CDR3 sequence (DNA): TGTGCCAGCAGTTTAAGGAGGGGCTACACCTTC.

The gene calls are TRBV7-2 and TRBJ2-3, with D perhaps matching TRBD2 (5 bases). The V and J ends lost 6 bases and 4 bases respectively, with 23 bases between them. The CDR3 is 17 residues long. From germline, CDR1 is SGHTA and CDR2 FQGNSA. DNA for the CDR3: TGTGCCAGCAGGAACCTTCCTCCGTGGGAGAAGTCAGATACGCAGTATTTT. Its translation is CASRNLPPWEKSDTQYF.

Judged by abundance, this clonotype is medium-sized (0.01 to 0.1%). This chain joins TRBV28 and TRBJ2-5; 11 positions match TRBD2. With V trimmed by 6 bases and J by 3 bases, 6 bases remained unmatched. The CDR3 runs 15 residues. Germline lookup yields CDR1 MDHEN and CDR2 SYDVKM. CDR3 DNA sequence: TGTGCCAGCAGAAGACCGGGACTAGCGGAAGAGACCCAGTACTTC. This encodes CASRRPGLAEETQYF.

This clonotype was found a few times. The chain links TRBV7-9 to TRBJ2-1; D gene ambiguous. The CDR3 has 13 residues. CDR1 and CDR2 (germline): SEHNR, FQNEAQ (reference sequence). The ends were cut back, 5 bases at V and 8 bases at J, with 13 bases in the middle. CDR3 bases: TGTGCCAGCAGCCCCCGCCGGGCCGATGAGCAGTTCTTC. Amino acids: CASSPRRADEQFF.

This clonotype was observed a few times. The V and J genes are TRBV11-3 and TRBJ2-7; D ambiguous. This CDR3 is 13 amino acids long. Germline loops: CDR1 SGHNT, CDR2 YENEEA. The germline V and J ends were trimmed by 1 base and 7 bases, with 11 bases remaining between them. As DNA, the CDR3 is TGTGCCAGCAGCTTAGCCCCCGGACGGGAGCAGTACTTC. It specifies CASSLAPGREQYF.

V gene TRBV10-2 combines with J gene TRBJ2-1; TRBD2 matches 10 bases. The CDR3 covers 14 residues. Per the germline V gene, CDR1 is WSHSY and CDR2 is SAAADI. Germline trimming cut 8 bases from V and 8 bases from J; bases unmatched to any gene: 9. The CDR3 loop is CASAWTSGTDEQFF. CDR3 nucleotides: TGCGCCAGCGCTTGGACTAGCGGTACGGATGAGCAGTTCTTC.

This clonotype appeared many times. The V and J genes are TRBV7-2 and TRBJ1-6, with D hard to call. Trimming stripped 5 bases from V and 9 bases from J, with 11 bases between. Germline V gene data show CDR1 as SGHTA and CDR2 as FQGNSA. The CDR3 contains 13 residues. Here the CDR3 DNA reads TGTGCCAGCAGCCGGGCCGGGGTTTCACCCCTCCACTTT. Translated, it gives CASSRAGVSPLHF.

Relative to its sample, this clonotype is medium-sized. The chain has TRBV5-5 and TRBJ1-1; 10 bases map to TRBD1. CDR1 SGHKS and CDR2 YYEKEE come from the germline V gene (reference sequence). The CDR3 covers 14 residues. With 4 bases clipped from V and 4 bases from J, the junction kept 4 bases outside the gene matches. The CDR3 protein is CASSMGQGSTEAFF. DNA for the CDR3: TGTGCCAGCAGCATGGGACAGGGGAGCACTGAAGCTTTCTTT.

The sample holds a few counts of this clonotype. V is TRBV9 and J is TRBJ2-1; D is perhaps TRBD1 or TRBD2 (6 bases each). V dropped 0 bases and J dropped 9 bases, with 13 bases sitting between them. CDR1 is SGDLS, CDR2 YYNGEE, per germline. This CDR3 is 14 amino acids long. The CDR3 sequence is CASSVGVGGGEQFF. For the CDR3, the DNA is TGTGCCAGCAGCGTAGGCGTGGGGGGCGGTGAGCAGTTCTTC.

The chain has TRBV18 and TRBJ2-3; D gene uncertain. V dropped 6 bases and J dropped 2 bases, with 6 bases sitting between them. CDR1 and CDR2 from the germline V gene are KGHSH and LQKENI. The CDR3 spans 12 residues. The CDR3 protein is CASSPDTDTQYF. The CDR3, as DNA: TGTGCCAGCTCGCCAGACACAGATACGCAGTATTTT. The whole variable domain, filled in from reference TRBV18 and TRBJ2-3, reads NAGVMQNPRHLVRRRGQEARLRCSPMKGHSHVYWYRQLPEEGLKFMVYLQKENIIDESGMPKERFSAEFPKEGPSILRIQQVVRGDSAAYFCASSPDTDTQYFGPGTRLTVL.

This clonotype was counted at least ten times. The rearrangement joins TRBV6-6 to TRBJ1-1; D unclear. With 3 bases removed from V and 5 bases from J, the gap between germline ends came to 10 bases. Germline CDR1 is MNHNY and CDR2 is SVGAGI (reference sequence). The CDR3 spans 13 residues. CDR3 amino acids: CASSYGRATEAFF. The CDR3, as DNA: TGTGCCAGCAGTTATGGAAGGGCAACTGAAGCTTTCTTT.

The chain is built from TRBV30 and TRBJ1-1; D unresolved. The V gene lost 6 bases and the J gene lost 4 bases, with 12 bases spanning the gap. The CDR3 covers 12 residues. Germline V gene lookup returns CDR1 GTSNPN and CDR2 SVGIG (reference sequence). The CDR3: CACIPRGTEAFF. Written as DNA, the CDR3 is TGTGCCTGTATTCCGCGGGGCACTGAAGCTTTCTTT.

This clonotype was seen many times. The V and J genes are TRBV19 and TRBJ2-2; D not certain. Trimming stripped 7 bases from V and 7 bases from J, with 13 bases between. This CDR3 is 13 amino acids long. The germline gives CDR1 LNHDA, CDR2 SQIVND (reference sequence). CDR3 in amino acids: CASKKTALGELFF. The DNA of the CDR3 is TGTGCCAGTAAAAAAACTGCCCTCGGGGAGCTGTTTTTT.

This clonotype was observed many times. The chain joins TRBV7-9 to TRBJ2-7, with D possibly being TRBD1 (5 bases). Trimming took off 1 base at V and 2 bases at J, with 15 bases between the two ends. The germline V gene encodes CDR1 SEHNR and CDR2 FQNEAQ (reference sequence). There are 16 residues in the CDR3. CDR3 bases: TGTGCCAGCAGCTTAGTGGTTCGCTGGACAACCTACGAGCAGTACTTC. This translates into CASSLVVRWTTYEQYF.

This clonotype was seen just once. This chain connects TRBV27 to TRBJ2-3; 7 nucleotides agree with TRBD1. CDR1 and CDR2 (germline): MNHEY, SMNVEV (reference sequence). The CDR3 consists of 14 residues. The J segment lost 6 bases and the V segment lost 6 bases, leaving 9 bases of the junction unmatched. CDR3 coding DNA: TGTGCCAGCAGCTTCCTCGACAGGGCGGATACGCAGTATTTT. This sequence encodes CASSFLDRADTQYF.

This clonotype was observed at least ten times. This chain uses TRBV12-3 or TRBV12-4 with TRBJ1-1, with TRBD1 identical over 7 bases. The V segment lost 6 bases and the J segment 2 bases; nucleotides outside the gene matches: 6. The CDR3 covers 14 residues. The CDR3, as DNA: TGTGCCAGCAGGCACAGGGGTCCCAACACTGAAGCTTTCTTT. Protein sequence: CASRHRGPNTEAFF.